This TCR beta chain was found in a study of vaccination and CD4 T cells after COVID-19 (dated by TCRdb to the early 2020s). The study in broad terms: Every convalescent patient had a positive nasal swab PCR test for SARS-CoV-2, with mild disease in several patients and severe disease in one. The convalescent cohort comprised six males and four females, including two Hispanic individuals, seven Caucasians, two Asians and one multiracial person. Participants received two doses of either the Pfizer-BioNTech BNT162b2 vaccine (n=8) or the Moderna mRNA-1273 vaccine (n=2). Post-COVID blood samples from convalescent patients were collected a median of approximately 100 days after diagnosis, with a range of roughly 35 to 161 days. The time from the second vaccine dose to post-vaccine blood sampling had a median of 72 days and ranged from about 13 to 250 days. For stimulating the cultures, overlapping spike peptide pools were used, derived from SARS-CoV-2 as well as from the common cold coronaviruses HCoV-NL63, HCoV-OC43 and HCoV-229E. Control cultures received a CEFX viral epitope pool as the positive control, an HIV-1 Nef peptide pool as the negative control, or no peptide. In around nine COVID-19 convalescent patients and several infection-naive healthy vaccine recipients, the spike-specific CD4+ TCR repertoire before mRNA vaccination was compared with the repertoire after mRNA vaccination.

On this clonotype: This receptor's antigen is unknown. The input lacks base qualities; no much larger clone sits a single base away.

Cut back by 0 bases and 8 bases, the V and J ends lie 7 bases apart. Measured from the cysteine to the phenylalanine, the CDR3 is 13 residues long. CDR3 DNA is the only sequence kept; it has 39 bases, read in frame from the first base. CDR1 and CDR2, per the germline V gene, are SGHTA and FQGNSA. The treatment or condition label here, explained by the study, means: roughly 11-day PBMC culture with coronavirus spike peptide pools or control peptides (ViraFEST assay). The study used the ViraFEST assay, which expanded antigen-specific T cells with peptide pools and then identified expanded clonotypes by TCR sequencing. The positive SARS-CoV-2 PCR tests of the convalescent patients were dated from March to December 2020, before the Alpha, Beta and Delta variants emerged in the United States. PBMCs were cultured at approximately 2 million per well in IMDM supplemented with approximately 4.7% human AB serum and around 10 IU/ml IL-2, with around 10 ug/ml peptide pools added. On days 3 and 7, half of the culture medium was replaced with fresh IL-2-containing medium. Once the cells had been in culture for about 10 days, the EasySep CD4+ T cell isolation kit was used to isolate CD4+ T cells by negative selection. Ficoll-Paque Plus gradient centrifugation was used to isolate PBMCs from whole blood, and the isolated PBMCs were then either used fresh or cryopreserved at -140C. Triplicate wells were generally used for each culture condition.

Points the paper makes about the study in general: Only a relatively small number of convalescent patients were included in the study, and early timepoints following natural infection were not analyzed. Although the median number of SARS-CoV-2-reactive clonotypes went up from around 19 after infection to 35 to 40 after vaccination, the increase was not significant. In convalescent patients, a median roughly 87% of post-vaccine SARS-CoV-2-reactive clones were detected only after vaccination, suggesting vaccine-specific priming. Of the vaccine-specific clones in convalescent patients, 304 of 307, or nearly all, reacted only to SARS-CoV-2 spike and did not cross-react with common cold coronaviruses.

The library was made by PCR. DNA from cultured CD4+ T cells underwent TCR sequencing with the Oncomine TCR Beta short-read assay at the Johns Hopkins FTIC core. The QIAamp micro DNA kit was used to extract genomic DNA from the cultured CD4+ T cells. Oncomine TCR Beta libraries made from cultured CD4+ T cells were pooled using unique dual indexes and sequenced on an Illumina iSeq 100. Regarding the original processing steps: Non-productive sequences were removed, and CDR3s not starting with C, not ending with F or W, or shorter than 7 amino acids were discarded. The MANAFEST web application identified antigen-specific clonotypes by comparing peptide-stimulated wells against reference wells and other culture wells. To be called positive, a clone needed an FDR below 0.05, an odds ratio above 5, and a productive frequency above 0.1% in at least two of three replicate wells. A clonotype counted as cross-reactive if it showed significant expansion both in the SARS-CoV-2 spike wells and in at least one common cold coronavirus spike condition. Using R version 3.6.1, CDR3 homology was evaluated through Levenshtein distances (stringdist) along with unrooted phylogenetic trees (ape). TCRdb reworked the public reads: Q25 trimming with fastp, MiXCR clone assembly, productive beta chains retained. Records with the same CDR3 protein are collapsed into one entry carrying the most frequent genes and DNA. These V and J calls derive from TCRdb rather than the authors' analysis. The sample yields approximately 15,000 distinct CDR3 sequences; around 50% were counted once. The top ten clones comprise roughly 10% of the sample.

The sequenced sample was CD4+ T cells from blood, cultured in vitro, obtained before SARS-CoV-2 vaccination. Rearrangement joined TRBV7-2 to TRBJ1-4, and perhaps TRBD1 as D gene, on 5 matching bases. The TCR was taken from a human donor who had recovered from COVID-19. The CDR3 region reads CASSLARDEKLFF. The sequenced DNA: TGTGCCAGCAGCTTAGCTAGGGACGAAAAACTGTTTTTT.